Each of the 21 T cell receptor beta chains below was sequenced from the same sample in a study of blood T cell repertoires in COVID-19. Sequenced by immunoSEQ multiplex PCR; TCRdb stores in-frame clones only, minus some. The data contain some 56,000 clones, 89% of them seen just once; the ten biggest clones take up 15% to 25%. The material sequenced was peripheral blood. These receptors came from a human donor in a cohort sampled during active COVID-19.

The V gene is TRBV18, the J gene TRBJ1-2; 10 bases are a match to TRBD1. This CDR3 comprises 14 residues. Germline V lookup: CDR1 KGHSH, CDR2 LQKENI. V shed 3 bases, J shed 8 bases, and the junction held 6 bases outside the gene matches. The CDR3 here is CASSPGQGVDGYTF. As DNA, the CDR3 is TGTGCCAGCTCACCCGGACAGGGGGTGGACGGCTACACCTTC.

V usage is TRBV7-9 and J usage is TRBJ2-5, with 8 bases lining up with TRBD1. The CDR3 loop spans 16 amino acids. The germline V gene encodes CDR1 SEHNR and CDR2 FQNEAQ (reference sequence). The trim removed 5 bases at V and 7 bases at J, leaving 15 bases unmatched. The CDR3 sequence is CASSPQPGTGAATQYF. The CDR3 DNA follows: TGTGCCAGCAGCCCGCAACCCGGGACAGGCGCAGCGACCCAGTACTTC.

This sequence joins TRBV6-5 and TRBJ2-3, with TRBD1 identical over 8 bases. Germline values: CDR1 MNHEY, CDR2 SVGAGI. The CDR3 length is 15 residues. J gave up 5 bases and V 4 bases, and 8 bases lay outside the gene matches. The CDR3 DNA reads as TGTGCCAGCAGTTCTACCGGGACAGGATTAGATACGCAGTATTTT. This encodes CASSSTGTGLDTQYF.

This rearrangement joins TRBV6-4 to TRBJ2-3; D is possibly TRBD1 (5 bases). CDR1 is MRHNA and CDR2 is SNTAGT in the germline V gene. The CDR3 consists of 14 residues. Trimming shortened V by 7 bases and J by 0 bases, and 11 bases separated the two germline ends. CDR3 coding DNA: TGTGCCAGCAAGTCAACAGGAAGCACAGATACGCAGTATTTT. Protein: CASKSTGSTDTQYF.

This rearrangement joins TRBV4-3 to TRBJ1-2; 11 bases align to TRBD1. The CDR3 runs to 16 residues. Unmatched junction bases numbered 7, after V lost 5 bases and J lost 2 bases. The V gene's germline CDR1 is LGHNA and CDR2 YSLEER. CDR3 nucleotides: TGCGCCAGCAGCAAGGGACAGGGGGACCGCAACTATGGCTACACCTTC. Translated, it gives CASSKGQGDRNYGYTF.

The V gene is TRBV4-3, the J gene TRBJ1-6, with D unresolved. Trimming removed 0 bases from V and 9 bases from J, with 18 bases in between. Germline loops: CDR1 LGHNA, CDR2 YSLEER. This CDR3 is 17 amino acids long. The CDR3 is CASSQEGWTGISSPLHF. CDR3 DNA sequence: TGCGCCAGCAGCCAAGAGGGGTGGACCGGGATTTCTTCACCCCTCCACTTT.

This sequence joins TRBV27 and TRBJ1-5, with D possibly matching TRBD1 (5 bases). Trimming pared 5 bases from V and 0 bases from J, leaving 11 bases between. CDR1 is MNHEY and CDR2 is SMNVEV in the germline V gene (reference sequence). The CDR3 extends over 15 amino acids. In DNA, the CDR3 is TGTGCCAGCAGTCCACAGGCCCTTAGCAATCAGCCCCAGCATTTT. This translates into CASSPQALSNQPQHF.

The rearrangement joins TRBV11-1 to TRBJ2-5; weak D call: TRBD1 (5 bases). The CDR3 runs 15 residues. Trimming stripped 4 bases from V and 0 bases from J, with 12 bases between. From germline, CDR1 is SGHAT and CDR2 FQDESV (reference sequence). The DNA of the CDR3 is TGTGCCAGCAGCTCATGGGAAGGGGACCAAGAGACCCAGTACTTC. Its translation is CASSSWEGDQETQYF.

The chain couples TRBV7-2 to TRBJ1-4; D might be TRBD1 (6 bases). Trimming pared 5 bases from V and 8 bases from J, leaving 15 bases between. Germline V gene lookup returns CDR1 SGHTA and CDR2 FQGNSA. This CDR3 is 14 amino acids long. Here the CDR3 DNA reads TGTGCCAGCAGCCCACCCGGGGGGGCCGAAAAACTGTTTTTT. This translates into CASSPPGGAEKLFF.

The genes are TRBV2 and TRBJ1-5, with 8 bases lining up with TRBD1. Looked up from germline, CDR1 is SNHLY and CDR2 is FYNNEI. The V segment lost 5 bases and the J segment 7 bases; nucleotides outside the gene matches: 13. This CDR3 is 16 amino acids long. The CDR3, as DNA: TGTGCCAGCAGTATGTTCGGGGGACAGGTTAACCAGCCCCAGCATTTT. Residues: CASSMFGGQVNQPQHF.

V gene TRBV3-1 (or the pseudogene TRBV3-2) combines with J gene TRBJ2-7, with 9 bases identical to TRBD1. Germline V gene lookup returns CDR1 LGHDT and CDR2 YNNKEL (reference sequence). The CDR3 is 17 amino acids. The junction had 21 bases not matched to a gene; V was cut back by 8 bases and J by 7 bases. CDR3 loop: CASFPGGQGLCLGEQYF. The CDR3 DNA is TGTGCCAGCTTTCCCGGGGGACAGGGACTTTGTTTGGGGGAGCAGTACTTC.

This clone was detected only once. The CDR3 region has the DNA TGTGCCAGCAGCGGCAGGGGCGGCACCGGGGAGCTGTTTTTT. Protein product: CASSGRGGTGELFF. This chain connects TRBV6-6 to TRBJ2-2; maybe TRBD1 (6 bases). CDR3 length equals 14 residues. The V gene's germline CDR1 is MNHNY and CDR2 SVGAGI (reference sequence). V lost 6 bases and J lost 4, with 12 bases in between.

This chain links TRBV5-1 with TRBJ2-1; 8 nucleotides line up with TRBD1. Unmatched junction bases numbered 10, after V lost 4 bases and J lost 4 bases. Germline V gene data show CDR1 as SGHRS and CDR2 as YFSETQ. The CDR3 consists of 16 residues. CDR3: CASSREGRGQYNEQFF. DNA of the CDR3: TGCGCCAGCAGCCGTGAGGGCAGGGGGCAGTACAATGAGCAGTTCTTC.

The chain joins TRBV29-1 to TRBJ2-5; 7 bases fit TRBD2. The germline V gene encodes CDR1 SQVTM and CDR2 ANQGSEA. The CDR3 has 15 residues. Trimming took 1 base from V and 5 from J; bases not matched to a gene: 10. CDR3 loop: CSVEGVGLEGETQYF. The CDR3 DNA follows: TGCAGCGTTGAAGGTGTAGGACTAGAGGGGGAGACCCAGTACTTC.

This clone was observed a handful of times. The chain joins TRBV5-1 to TRBJ2-5; TRBD2 matches 15 bases. The CDR3 has 17 amino acids. The V gene end was trimmed by 1 base and the J gene end by 2 bases; junction bases not matched to a gene: 3. The germline V gene has CDR1 SGHRS and CDR2 YFSETQ. The CDR3 loop reads CASSLSGLAGGQETQYF. As DNA, the CDR3 is TGCGCCAGCAGCTTGTCCGGACTAGCGGGGGGGCAAGAGACCCAGTACTTC.

CDR3: CASSDGTGGNTIYF. CDR3 nucleotide sequence: TGTGCCAGCAGCGATGGGACAGGGGGCAACACCATATATTTT. The chain is built from TRBV7-9 and TRBJ1-3; 12 bases match TRBD1. The germline V gene encodes CDR1 SEHNR and CDR2 FQNEAQ (reference sequence). Unmatched junction bases numbered 3, after V lost 5 bases and J lost 7 bases. CDR3 length: 14 residues.

In this sample, this clone turned up once. This chain connects TRBV6-6 to TRBJ1-6; 8 nucleotides agree with TRBD1. The CDR3 extends over 16 amino acids. CDR1 MNHNY and CDR2 SVGAGI come from the germline V gene (reference sequence). J gave up 6 bases and V 6 bases, and 10 bases lay outside the gene matches. CDR3 sequence: CASRYTRDRSNSPLHF. Here the CDR3 DNA reads TGTGCCAGCAGATATACCCGGGACAGGTCTAATTCACCCCTCCACTTT.

This clone was seen more than once but under ten times. The chain is built from TRBV10-3 and TRBJ2-5; tentatively, D is TRBD1 (5 bases). V was clipped by 3 bases and J by 10 bases, with 45 bases between them. Germline assignment: CDR1 ENHRY and CDR2 SYGVKD. The CDR3 totals 23 residues. The CDR3 region has the DNA TGTGCCATCAGTGACGTCCAGGACAAGGGCTTCTCGGCCGAAGTCGGAGCTCATCTGTACCAGTACTTC. Translated, it gives CAISDVQDKGFSAEVGAHLYQYF.

The chain combines TRBV10-3 with TRBJ1-1; TRBD1 agrees at 8 bases. The V and J ends lost 7 bases and 3 bases, in that order; junction bases with no gene match: 4. Germline-derived CDR1 and CDR2 are ENHRY and SYGVKD. CDR3 length: 13 residues. The CDR3 DNA follows: TGTGCCATCAACGGACAGGGTGACACTGAAGCTTTCTTT. Protein sequence: CAINGQGDTEAFF.

V is TRBV7-2 and J is TRBJ1-2, with 12 bases matching TRBD1. This CDR3 spans 15 amino acids. Per germline, CDR1 SGHTA and CDR2 FQGNSA. The junction had 6 bases not matched to a gene; V was cut back by 5 bases and J by 5 bases. The CDR3 nucleotides are TGTGCCAGCAGCCCGGGACAGGGGGCATATTATGGCTACACCTTC. Protein: CASSPGQGAYYGYTF. Together with reference TRBV7-2 and TRBJ1-2, the CDR3 gives the full variable domain: GAGVSQSPSNKVTEKGKDVELRCDPISGHTALYWYRQSLGQGLEFLIYFQGNSAPDKSGLPSDRFSAERTGGSVSTLTIQRTQQEDSAVYLCASSPGQGAYYGYTFGSGTRLTVV.

V usage is TRBV9 and J usage is TRBJ2-2, with 7 bases that match TRBD1. This CDR3 has 18 amino acids. Germline CDR1 SGDLS, CDR2 YYNGEE. J lost 3 bases, V lost 3 bases, and 14 bases had no gene match. This chain's CDR3 is CASSARPGQRLDTGELFF. In DNA form, the CDR3 reads TGTGCCAGCAGCGCCCGACCGGGACAGCGCTTGGACACCGGGGAGCTGTTTTTT. The full variable domain, completed using reference TRBV9 and TRBJ2-2, is DSGVTQTPKHLITATGQRVTLRCSPRSGDLSVYWYQQSLDQGLQFLIQYYNGEERAKGNILERFSAQQFPDLHSELNLSSLELGDSALYFCASSARPGQRLDTGELFFGEGSRLTVL.